These 15 T cell receptor beta chains share one sample of origin, sequenced in a study of T-cell memory formation after mild COVID-19 (dated by TCRdb to 2020 to 2022). Library creation used 5' RACE. Sequencing used an Illumina NovaSeq 6000. TCRdb applied fastp at Q25 and MiXCR to the public reads, then kept only in-frame beta chains. Each entry is one CDR3 protein sequence, shown with its most common DNA and genes. The sample table holds about 430,000 distinct CDR3 sequences, of which 24% were seen once. About 8.7% of the sample belongs to the ten largest clones. The source material was PBMCs or a T cell subset sorted from them (not recorded which). These receptors originate from an adult woman who had mild COVID-19 (a few samples of this study predate the infection). The sample titles of this study are shuffled in the database, so cell type and time point are left out; the donor was told from shared clones.

This clonotype occurred a few times. This rearrangement joins TRBV20-1 to TRBJ1-2; D is undetermined. CDR3 size: 11 residues. Germline V lookup: CDR1 DFQATT, CDR2 SNEGSKA (reference sequence). The germline V and J ends were trimmed by 1 base and 5 bases, with 5 bases remaining between them. The CDR3 loop is CSARVEYGYTF. The CDR3 nucleotides are TGCAGTGCTAGAGTGGAGTATGGCTACACCTTC.

This clonotype was counted many times. The chain recombines TRBV7-9 with TRBJ2-5, with unresolved D. V was pared by 5 bases and J by 2 bases, with 12 bases between. CDR1 and CDR2 (germline): SEHNR, FQNEAQ (reference sequence). This CDR3 has 14 amino acids. The CDR3 reads CASSTPRNQETQYF. The CDR3 DNA reads as TGTGCCAGCAGCACCCCACGGAATCAAGAGACCCAGTACTTC.

V is TRBV9 and J is TRBJ2-7; 7 nucleotides align to TRBD2. Per germline, CDR1 SGDLS and CDR2 YYNGEE. This CDR3 contains 16 residues. Trimming took 0 bases from V and 3 from J; bases not matched to a gene: 9. CDR3 sequence (DNA): TGTGCCAGCAGCGTAGAAGTTGCAGCGGGATTCTACGAGCAGTACTTC. Translated, it gives CASSVEVAAGFYEQYF.

This clonotype was seen a handful of times. The rearrangement joins TRBV29-1 to TRBJ1-2; tentative D call: TRBD1 (5 bases). The germline V and J ends were trimmed by 4 bases and 1 base, with 16 bases remaining between them. The CDR3 is made up of 15 amino acids. Germline-derived CDR1 and CDR2 are SQVTM and ANQGSEA. CDR3 in DNA: TGCAGCGTTGTTGGGGCCGACAGACATAACTATGGCTACACCTTC. It translates to CSVVGADRHNYGYTF.

Only a few counts were recorded for this clonotype. The V call is TRBV12-3 or TRBV12-4, the J call TRBJ1-1; a weak D match, TRBD1 (6 bases). Trimming pared 3 bases from V and 6 bases from J, leaving 11 bases between. This CDR3 is built from 13 residues. The CDR3 DNA sequence: TGTGCCAGCAGTTTTTACGGGGGGCCTGAAGCTTTCTTT. Protein product: CASSFYGGPEAFF.

V usage is TRBV5-1 and J usage is TRBJ1-2; D possibly corresponds to TRBD1 (6 bases). The CDR3 has 15 residues. V shed 3 bases and J shed 2 bases, with 14 bases lying between them. Looked up from germline, CDR1 is SGHRS and CDR2 is YFSETQ. The CDR3 DNA reads as TGCGCCAGCAGCTCAGCGGACAGAGTCAACTATGGCTACACCTTC. This gives the protein CASSSADRVNYGYTF.

The chain carries TRBV20-1 and TRBJ2-7; TRBD2 matches at 10 bases. This CDR3 has 15 residues. After removal of 3 bases from V and 5 bases from J, the junction contained 10 bases not matched to a gene. Per germline, CDR1 DFQATT and CDR2 SNEGSKA (reference sequence). The CDR3 bases are TGCAGTGCTAGGGACACCGGGACTAGCGTGGACGAGCAGTACTTC. Residues: CSARDTGTSVDEQYF.

V and J are TRBV6-5 and TRBJ2-3; the match to TRBD2 covers 8 bases. After removal of 0 bases from V and 8 bases from J, the junction contained 31 bases not matched to a gene. CDR1 is MNHEY and CDR2 is SVGAGI in the germline V gene. The CDR3 is 23 amino acids. CDR3 protein: CASSYSWGGTSGQIPSALATQYF. The CDR3 DNA reads TGTGCCAGCAGTTACTCGTGGGGAGGAACTAGCGGCCAAATTCCGTCTGCGTTGGCTACGCAGTATTTT.

This chain links TRBV5-5 with TRBJ2-1; 11 nucleotides align to TRBD1. CDR3 length: 17 residues. The germline V gene has CDR1 SGHKS and CDR2 YYEKEE (reference sequence). With 3 bases clipped from V and 2 bases from J, the junction kept 7 bases outside the gene matches. The CDR3 spells CASSWRDRGSPYNEQFF. In DNA form, the CDR3 reads TGTGCCAGCAGCTGGAGGGACAGGGGGTCTCCCTACAATGAGCAGTTCTTC.

The gene calls are TRBV5-1 and TRBJ2-2; D ambiguous. The CDR3 runs to 13 residues. Germline V gives CDR1 SGHRS, CDR2 YFSETQ. Trimming shortened V by 7 bases and J by 0 bases, and 7 bases separated the two germline ends. CDR3: CASDGANTGELFF. The CDR3 DNA reads as TGCGCCAGCGACGGAGCGAACACCGGGGAGCTGTTTTTT.

This clonotype showed up just a few times. This chain uses TRBV9 with TRBJ2-5, with 10 bases aligning to TRBD2. Germline lookup yields CDR1 SGDLS and CDR2 YYNGEE. This CDR3 comprises 15 residues. The V segment lost 6 bases and the J segment 3 bases; nucleotides outside the gene matches: 8. CDR3 residues: CASTPGLAGEETQYF. CDR3 DNA: TGTGCCAGCACGCCCGGGCTAGCGGGGGAAGAGACCCAGTACTTC.

This chain connects TRBV12-3 or TRBV12-4 to TRBJ1-1, with 11 bases that match TRBD1. The CDR3 has 16 residues. Trimming at V came to 5 bases and at J to 2 bases, leaving 7 bases not matched to a gene. The CDR3 spells CASSLGTGGLNTEAFF. The CDR3 nucleotides are TGTGCCAGCAGTCTCGGGACAGGGGGTCTCAACACTGAAGCTTTCTTT.

The chain uses TRBV20-1 and TRBJ1-4; possibly TRBD1 for D (6 bases). The CDR3 is made up of 15 amino acids. V dropped 7 bases and J dropped 2 bases, with 17 bases sitting between them. Germline CDR1 and CDR2: DFQATT and SNEGSKA (reference sequence). The DNA of the CDR3 is TGCAGTGTCGGAGGCGGGGGGGCGACTAATGAAAAACTGTTTTTT. Protein: CSVGGGGATNEKLFF.

The chain couples TRBV7-2 to TRBJ2-3; no clear D gene. The CDR3 is 15 amino acids. V lost 1 base, J lost 1 base, and 9 bases lay in between. Germline-derived CDR1 and CDR2 are SGHTA and FQGNSA. The CDR3 DNA is TGTGCCAGCAGCTTAGGTTCCATAGGCACAGATACGCAGTATTTT. Translating it yields CASSLGSIGTDTQYF.

The chain couples TRBV19 to TRBJ1-1; D possibly corresponds to TRBD1 (5 bases). CDR1 is LNHDA and CDR2 is SQIVND in the germline V gene (reference sequence). CDR3 length: 14 residues. V dropped 6 bases and J dropped 1 base, with 12 bases sitting between them. As DNA, the CDR3 is TGTGCCAGTAGCCGGGACCCAGGGAACACTGAAGCTTTCTTT. Encoded protein: CASSRDPGNTEAFF.